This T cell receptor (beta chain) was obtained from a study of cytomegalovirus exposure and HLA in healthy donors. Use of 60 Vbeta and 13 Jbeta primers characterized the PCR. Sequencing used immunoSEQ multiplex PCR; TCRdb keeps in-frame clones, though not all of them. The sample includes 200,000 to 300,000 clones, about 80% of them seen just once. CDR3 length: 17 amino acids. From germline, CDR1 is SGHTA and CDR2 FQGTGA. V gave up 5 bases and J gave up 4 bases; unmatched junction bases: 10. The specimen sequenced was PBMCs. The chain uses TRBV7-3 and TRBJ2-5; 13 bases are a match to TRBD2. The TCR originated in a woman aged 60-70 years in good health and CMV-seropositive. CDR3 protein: CASSRTSGRRGPETQYF. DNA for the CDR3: TGTGCCAGCAGCCGGACTAGCGGGAGAAGAGGCCCAGAGACCCAGTACTTC.